This T cell receptor (beta chain) was sequenced for a study of Tregs in tolerant kidney transplant recipients. Study-level points and caveats: Antigen-driven expansion was suggested because donor-specific Tregs expanded more than all Tregs in tolerant patients. Expanding Tregs on activated donor B cells appeared to best identify donor-specific TCRbeta clones. Biological reproducibility was not directly addressed, but technical replication error appeared minimal. Findings come from small patient numbers and require larger validation.

Produced via immunoSEQ multiplex PCR; TCRdb's table is partial and in-frame only. The table for this sample gives roughly 50,000 clones. CDR3 length: 15 residues. The trim removed 5 bases at V and 4 bases at J, leaving 9 bases unmatched. CDR1 SGHTA and CDR2 FQGNSA come from the germline V gene. Of note for this clone: Its specificity is unknown. Read data end 3 residues before the CDR3 end; the end is taken from the germline J gene.

The TCR sequence derives from a human donor who received a combined kidney and bone marrow transplant. V gene TRBV7-2 combines with J gene TRBJ1-2; 8 bases fit TRBD1. The source was CD4+ T cells from blood, collected before the transplant. The CDR3: CASSLRTGSSYGYTF. The CDR3 DNA, read in part, is TGTGCCAGCAGCCTAAGGACAGGGAGTAGCTATGGC.